The 22 T cell receptor beta chains below were found in one sample sequenced in a study of blood T cell repertoires in COVID-19. TCRdb's copy holds only in-frame clones and misses some; the assay was immunoSEQ multiplex PCR. The sample consists of under 250,000 clones, 92% of them appearing once. Material for sequencing was peripheral blood. The receptor source for this set is a man aged 25 to 40 with acute or convalescent COVID-19.

The V and J genes are TRBV28 and TRBJ1-4; perhaps TRBD1 as D (5 bases). V was cut by 3 bases and J by 8 bases, with 13 bases left in between. CDR3 length: 14 amino acids. Germline V gene data show CDR1 as MDHEN and CDR2 as SYDVKM. CDR3 sequence (DNA): TGTGCCAGCAGTTTTGCGGGGCTCCGGGAAAAACTGTTTTTT. It translates to CASSFAGLREKLFF.

This chain links TRBV6-5 with TRBJ2-1; 8 bases line up with TRBD1. V shed 6 bases, J shed 7 bases, and the junction held 8 bases outside the gene matches. This CDR3 is built from 14 residues. The germline V gene encodes CDR1 MNHEY and CDR2 SVGAGI. The CDR3 reads CASRRETGVNEQFF. The CDR3, as DNA: TGTGCCAGCAGGAGAGAGACAGGGGTGAATGAGCAGTTCTTC.

The CDR3 region has the DNA TGTGCCAGCCAAACACAAGGGACTAGCGGCGCCAAAGAGACCCAGTACTTC. It yields the protein CASQTQGTSGAKETQYF. This chain links TRBV19 with TRBJ2-5; 11 bases agree with TRBD2. The CDR3 covers 17 residues. The trim removed 9 bases at V and 3 bases at J, leaving 15 bases unmatched. The germline V gene has CDR1 LNHDA and CDR2 SQIVND (reference sequence).

The chain's CDR3 is CSATGQSFSEQYF. The CDR3 coding sequence is TGCAGCGCCACCGGACAGAGTTTCTCGGAGCAGTACTTC. This chain uses TRBV29-1 with TRBJ2-7; D possibly corresponds to TRBD1 (6 bases). Germline CDR1 reads SQVTM; CDR2 reads ANQGSEA. V lost 7 bases to trimming and J lost 7 bases, with 20 bases between them. This CDR3 spans 13 amino acids.

The rearrangement uses TRBV15 and TRBJ1-6; D gene unclear. In germline, CDR1 is LNHNV, CDR2 YYDKDF (reference sequence). V lost 6 bases and J lost 7, with 10 bases in between. The CDR3 is 13 residues long. CDR3 sequence: CATRKGENSPLHF. CDR3 DNA: TGTGCCACCAGGAAGGGAGAGAATTCACCCCTCCACTTT.

This sequence joins TRBV7-3 and TRBJ2-7; D may be TRBD1 (6 bases). This CDR3 spans 15 amino acids. Trimming stripped 2 bases from V and 2 bases from J, with 13 bases between. Germline V gene sequence: CDR1 SGHTA, CDR2 FQGTGA. As DNA, the CDR3 is TGTGCCAGCAGCTTAGACGGGACAAGGACCTACGAGCAGTACTTC. Translating it yields CASSLDGTRTYEQYF.

V and J are TRBV11-2 and TRBJ2-3; D gene unclear. Trimming stripped 5 bases from V and 4 bases from J, with 13 bases between. CDR3 length: 14 residues. The V gene's germline CDR1 is SGHAT and CDR2 FQNNGV. Here the CDR3 DNA reads TGTGCCAGCAGCGCCAACATTATGCCAGATACGCAGTATTTT. Its translation is CASSANIMPDTQYF.

CDR3 bases: TGCGCCACCTCCCCGACACTCACAGATACGCAGTATTTT. Protein sequence: CATSPTLTDTQYF. V usage is TRBV10-1 and J usage is TRBJ2-3; D not resolved. From germline, CDR1 is WNHNN and CDR2 SYGVQD (reference sequence). Trimming shortened V by 10 bases and J by 2 bases, and 13 bases separated the two germline ends. This CDR3 has 13 residues.

This chain uses TRBV7-3 with TRBJ2-5; 8 nucleotides line up with TRBD2. Germline V gene sequence: CDR1 SGHTA, CDR2 FQGTGA. The V and J ends lost 2 bases and 5 bases, in that order; junction bases with no gene match: 7. This CDR3 region has 15 residues. CDR3 nucleotides: TGTGCCAGCAGCTTATACTCGGGAGGGCAGGAGACCCAGTACTTC. Residues: CASSLYSGGQETQYF.

This rearrangement joins TRBV28 to TRBJ2-5, with a tentative D call TRBD1 (6 bases). In germline, CDR1 is MDHEN, CDR2 SYDVKM. The CDR3 loop spans 16 amino acids. V dropped 4 bases and J dropped 0 bases, with 15 bases sitting between them. The CDR3 DNA reads TGTGCCAGCAGTTCTCGGAACAGGGTCGACCAAGAGACCCAGTACTTC. Protein product: CASSSRNRVDQETQYF.

This sequence joins TRBV4-1 and TRBJ2-7, with a tentative D call TRBD1 (6 bases). Germline CDR1 MGHRA, CDR2 YSYEKL. V lost 4 bases and J 2 bases, leaving 15 bases between the germline ends. There are 15 residues in the CDR3. CDR3 nucleotide sequence: TGCGCCAGCAGCCGCCCGGACAGTTTGCCCTACGAGCAGTACTTC. Its translation is CASSRPDSLPYEQYF.

This rearrangement joins TRBV20-1 to TRBJ2-3, with D unclear. The CDR3 is 14 residues long. The V gene lost 3 bases and the J gene lost 0 bases, with 10 bases spanning the gap. Germline CDR1 reads DFQATT; CDR2 reads SNEGSKA (reference sequence). The CDR3 bases are TGCAGTGCTAGTTCTCATCAGAGCACAGATACGCAGTATTTT. It encodes CSASSHQSTDTQYF.

For this clone: At one boundary the junction diverges from the germline segment, which might be a read error. The chain carries TRBV28 and TRBJ1-4, with D tentatively TRBD1 (6 bases). The CDR3 totals 11 residues. CDR1 and CDR2 (germline): MDHEN, SYDVKM. The CDR3 nucleotides are TGTGCCAGCAGTTGGGGACAAAAAGTGTTTTTT. It translates to CASSWGQKVFF.

This chain's CDR3 is CASSPSGTSSNEQFF. In DNA form, the CDR3 reads TGTGCCAGCTCACCTTCCGGGACTAGCAGCAATGAGCAGTTCTTC. This chain uses TRBV18 with TRBJ2-1; 9 bases match TRBD2. Per germline, CDR1 KGHSH and CDR2 LQKENI. After removal of 3 bases from V and 6 bases from J, the junction contained 6 bases not matched to a gene. CDR3 length equals 15 residues.

The chain joins TRBV15 to TRBJ1-5, with TRBD1 as a possible D gene (6 bases). This CDR3 is built from 16 residues. CDR1 is LNHNV and CDR2 is YYDKDF in the germline V gene (reference sequence). V was pared by 3 bases and J by 3 bases, with 15 bases between. As DNA, the CDR3 is TGTGCCACCAGCAGGCAACAGGGATCCCCCAATCAGCCCCAGCATTTT. Its protein product is CATSRQQGSPNQPQHF.

The CDR3 spells CASSIRGTTEAFF. The CDR3 DNA reads TGTGCCAGTAGTATCCGGGGGACCACTGAAGCTTTCTTT. The V and J genes are TRBV19 and TRBJ1-1, with a tentative D call TRBD1 (5 bases). V lost 3 bases to trimming and J lost 4 bases, with 9 bases between them. The CDR3 spans 13 residues. The germline V gene encodes CDR1 LNHDA and CDR2 SQIVND (reference sequence).

The chain uses TRBV28 and TRBJ1-5; 11 bases align to TRBD1. Per the germline V gene, CDR1 is MDHEN and CDR2 is SYDVKM. J was trimmed by 7 bases and V by 6 bases; bases with no gene match: 11. The CDR3 covers 16 residues. CDR3 DNA: TGTGCCAGCAGGTACGCCACCGGGACAGGGGGACAGCCCCAGCATTTT. It specifies CASRYATGTGGQPQHF.

The gene calls are TRBV2 and TRBJ2-2; weak D call: TRBD2 (6 bases). The V gene lost 8 bases and the J gene lost 6 bases, with 16 bases spanning the gap. The CDR3 is made up of 14 amino acids. The germline V gene encodes CDR1 SNHLY and CDR2 FYNNEI. Here the CDR3 reads CASEKQGLAGELFF. CDR3 sequence (DNA): TGTGCCAGCGAAAAGCAGGGACTGGCCGGGGAGCTGTTTTTT.

The chain links TRBV28 to TRBJ2-2; 7 bases are a match to TRBD2. The germline gives CDR1 MDHEN, CDR2 SYDVKM. The CDR3 runs to 14 residues. V dropped 8 bases and J dropped 7; count of bases not matched to a gene: 10. In DNA, the CDR3 is TGTGCCAGCGATACGGGACTATCTGGCGGGGAGCTGTTTTTT. Protein sequence: CASDTGLSGGELFF.

The sample holds one count of this clone. V is TRBV28 and J is TRBJ1-5, with D perhaps TRBD1 (5 bases). V lost 10 bases, J lost 7 bases, and 20 bases lay in between. This CDR3 is built from 14 residues. CDR1 is MDHEN, CDR2 SYDVKM, per germline. The CDR3 region is CATRPGWVGQPQHF. CDR3 nucleotide sequence: TGTGCCACCCGGCCAGGGTGGGTCGGCCAGCCCCAGCATTTT. Combining the CDR3 with reference TRBV28 and TRBJ1-5 gives the whole variable domain DVKVTQSSRYLVKRTGEKVFLECVQDMDHENMFWYRQDPGLGLRLIYFSYDVKMKEKGDIPEGYSVSREKKERFSLILESASTNQTSMYLCATRPGWVGQPQHFGDGTRLSIL.

This clone was seen only a few times. V is TRBV7-6 and J is TRBJ2-2; the D gene is possibly TRBD1 (5 bases). This CDR3 is 15 amino acids long. V lost 6 bases to trimming and J lost 0 bases, with 11 bases between them. Germline lookup yields CDR1 SGHVS and CDR2 FNYEAQ. For the CDR3, the DNA is TGTGCCAGCAGTCGACAGTTTTCGAACACCGGGGAGCTGTTTTTT. It encodes CASSRQFSNTGELFF.

Remarks on this clone: A junction boundary mismatches the germline segment, possibly from a read error. V gene TRBV29-1 combines with J gene TRBJ2-1; 12 positions match TRBD1. The CDR3 runs to 12 residues. CDR1 is SQVTM and CDR2 is ANQGSEA in the germline V gene. CDR3 loop: CSVAGQGAAGLF. The CDR3 DNA sequence: TGCAGCGTTGCGGGACAGGGGGCAGCGGGGCTCTTC.